This TCR beta chain was observed in a study of graft-versus-host responses after intestinal transplantation. As for the study in general: As for transplant type, recipients had multivisceral, liver-intestinal, or isolated intestinal grafts. Study-wide results and limits: The authors found GvH clones in recipient marrow, some appearing first in ileum or blood.

Co-plating was performed using roughly 200,000 CFSE-labeled responder cells and roughly 200,000 irradiated, violet-dye-labeled stimulator cells. Dividing CFSE-low CD3+CD4+ and CD3+CD8+ responders were isolated by sorting after the reaction. Produced via immunoSEQ multiplex PCR; TCRdb's table is partial and in-frame only. The sample has under 9,000 clones; roughly a third are singletons. The receptor was isolated from a human patient who was an organ donor for intestinal transplantation. Specimen: alloreactive CD8+ T cells from a mixed lymphocyte reaction culture, collected before transplantation. Documented subset: CFSE-low proliferating T cells sorted from approximately 6-day pre-transplant mixed lymphocyte reaction (GvH or HvG direction).

CDR3 DNA sequence: TGTGCCAGTTCGCCGGGGGAGGTTGGGAACACTGAAGCTTTCTTT. Amino acid sequence: CASSPGEVGNTEAFF. This chain connects TRBV19 to TRBJ1-1, with D maybe TRBD1 (5 bases). Germline CDR1 is LNHDA and CDR2 is SQIVND (reference sequence). The CDR3 has 15 residues. Trimming took 8 bases from V and 1 from J, leaving 17 bases between them.